Sequencing of this TCR beta chain was carried out in a study of identical twins. Findings of the study overall: Reduced insertions were recorded for abundant cord blood beta clonotypes, with no such pattern in memory repertoires.

The V end was cut by 1 base, the J end by 4 bases, with 13 bases between. This CDR3 is built from 15 residues. Germline V gene lookup returns CDR1 MGHRA and CDR2 YSYEKL. In this sample, this clonotype turned up many times. Its antigen is unknown. Template switching, a step in the protocol, added a universal primer site, and cDNA carried unique molecular identifiers. TCRdb called the 5' RACE reads again in MiXCR, with one record for every CDR3 protein. The sample includes 540,000 or so distinct CDR3 sequences, around 24% of them seen just once. These same records also appear under a second study, on yellow fever vaccine responses in identical twins.

The sequence was obtained from a woman aged 18-29 years in good health. V gene TRBV4-1 combines with J gene TRBJ1-1; unclear D gene. The sequenced sample consisted of CD4+ T cells sorted from blood. In nucleotides, the CDR3 is TGCGCCAGCAGCCAAGCGGCATCTATCGGCACTGAAGCTTTCTTT. It translates to CASSQAASIGTEAFF.